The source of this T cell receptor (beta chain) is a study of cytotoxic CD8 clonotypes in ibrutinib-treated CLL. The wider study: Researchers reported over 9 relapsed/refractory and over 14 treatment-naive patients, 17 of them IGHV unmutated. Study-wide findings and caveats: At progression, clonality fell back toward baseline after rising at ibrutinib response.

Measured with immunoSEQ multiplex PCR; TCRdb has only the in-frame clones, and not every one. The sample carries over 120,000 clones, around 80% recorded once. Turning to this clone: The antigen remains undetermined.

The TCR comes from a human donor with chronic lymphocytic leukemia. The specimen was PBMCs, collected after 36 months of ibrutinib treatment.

CDR3 loop: CAWSVGDLQGTQYF. The CDR3 region has the DNA TGTGCCTGGAGTGTGGGGGACCTCCAGGGTACGCAGTATTTT. The V gene is TRBV30, the J gene TRBJ2-3; D assignment may be TRBD1 or TRBD2 (5 bases each). The CDR3 spans 14 residues. Trimming took 0 bases from V and 8 from J, leaving 15 bases between them. Germline V gives CDR1 GTSNPN, CDR2 SVGIG (reference sequence).